Listed below are T cell receptor beta chains from one sample, sequenced in a study of memory CD4+ T cells and cytomegalovirus serostatus. Produced via immunoSEQ multiplex PCR; TCRdb's table is partial and in-frame only. The sample contains about 46,000 clones, about 73% of which appear only once. The specimen was memory CD4+ T cells from blood. These receptor sequences come from an adult in good health and CMV-seronegative. The CDR3 runs from the conserved cysteine through the conserved F or W. A D gene is named only where the DNA matches it firmly.

D gene: -; V gene: TRBV20-1; CDR3 protein: CSAPRADTQYF
D gene: TRBD1; V gene: TRBV27; CDR3 protein: CASSQGGPNEKLFF
D gene: -; V gene: TRBV7-9; CDR3 protein: CASSSARGNSPLHF
D gene: TRBD1; V gene: TRBV7-9; CDR3 protein: CASSFPTGGEEKLFF
D gene: -; V gene: TRBV18; CDR3 protein: CASSPPSSVNTEAFF
D gene: -; V gene: TRBV18; CDR3 protein: CASSPVGEGYNSPLHF
D gene: -; V gene: TRBV7-8; CDR3 protein: CASSSFRGRSKPSYEQYF
D gene: TRBD1; V gene: TRBV5-1; CDR3 protein: CASSPGQQETQYF
D gene: TRBD2; V gene: TRBV28; CDR3 protein: CASSPPTPSGGAGDEQFF
D gene: -; V gene: TRBV28; CDR3 protein: CASSLFLGTEAFF
D gene: TRBD2; V gene: TRBV6-1; CDR3 protein: CASTKAGGYQETQYF
D gene: -; V gene: TRBV6-1; CDR3 protein: CASSGRGGNEKLFF
D gene: -; V gene: TRBV5-8; CDR3 protein: CASSLIGGEGYTF
D gene: -; V gene: TRBV6-5; CDR3 protein: CASSETRGNTIYF
D gene: -; V gene: TRBV28; CDR3 protein: CASSLGGSKGTYEQYF
D gene: -; V gene: TRBV30; CDR3 protein: CAWRGLLRGEKLFF
D gene: TRBD1; V gene: TRBV15; CDR3 protein: CATFELTGAIRSNYGYTF
D gene: TRBD1; V gene: TRBV9; CDR3 protein: CASSARQGVKTDTQYF
D gene: -; V gene: TRBV10-3; CDR3 protein: CAIGARTHPPLHF
D gene: TRBD1; V gene: TRBV7-9; CDR3 protein: CASSLDRTGERNTEAFF
D gene: -; V gene: TRBV9; CDR3 protein: CASSVGRAGDRYTF
D gene: TRBD2; V gene: TRBV7-3; CDR3 protein: CASSYSLGLAGLDTQYF
D gene: -; V gene: TRBV2; CDR3 protein: CASSEEGYTEAFF
D gene: -; V gene: TRBV7-2; CDR3 protein: CASSGTANQPQHF
D gene: -; V gene: TRBV28; CDR3 protein: CASSLVQGKRQPQHF
D gene: -; V gene: TRBV9; CDR3 protein: CASSPAFWGTEAFF
D gene: TRBD2; V gene: TRBV7-3; CDR3 protein: CASSRTSGNTGELFF
D gene: -; V gene: TRBV5-8; CDR3 protein: CASSRGTADYTF
D gene: -; V gene: TRBV19; CDR3 protein: CASTFPGGLGQPQHF
D gene: TRBD1; V gene: TRBV2; CDR3 protein: CATQGAGLNQPQHF
D gene: TRBD1; V gene: TRBV4-1; CDR3 protein: CASSQTTQGGNQPQHF
D gene: -; V gene: TRBV11-2; CDR3 protein: CASSVPSGNTIYF
D gene: -; V gene: TRBV28; CDR3 protein: CASSWTLGGGGF
D gene: TRBD1; V gene: TRBV2; CDR3 protein: CASSVHRDRTQPQHF
D gene: -; V gene: TRBV9; CDR3 protein: CASSVDRPTDTQYF
D gene: TRBD2; V gene: TRBV2; CDR3 protein: CASSLAGGTGELFF
D gene: -; V gene: TRBV7-8; CDR3 protein: CASSLGSRGGNEKLFF
D gene: TRBD2; V gene: TRBV6-1; CDR3 protein: CASNLAGGTDTQYF
D gene: -; V gene: TRBV7-2; CDR3 protein: CASSLNPRNNEQFF
D gene: -; V gene: TRBV7-7; CDR3 protein: CASSPQPNTEAFF
D gene: -; V gene: TRBV7-9; CDR3 protein: CASSLVIQGSYTF